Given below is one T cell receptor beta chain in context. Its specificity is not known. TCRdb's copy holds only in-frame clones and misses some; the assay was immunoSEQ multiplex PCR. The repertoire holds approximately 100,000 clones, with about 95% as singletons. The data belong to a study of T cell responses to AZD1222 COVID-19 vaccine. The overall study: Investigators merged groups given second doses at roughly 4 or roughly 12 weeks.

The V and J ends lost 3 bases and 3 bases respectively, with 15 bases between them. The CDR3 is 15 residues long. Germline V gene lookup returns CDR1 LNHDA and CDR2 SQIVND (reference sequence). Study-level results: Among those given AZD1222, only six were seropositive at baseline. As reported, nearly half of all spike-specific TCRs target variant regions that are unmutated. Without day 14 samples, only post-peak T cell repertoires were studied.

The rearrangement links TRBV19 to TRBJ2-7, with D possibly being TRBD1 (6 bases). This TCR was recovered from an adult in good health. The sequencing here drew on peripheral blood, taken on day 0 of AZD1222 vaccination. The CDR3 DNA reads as TGTGCCAGTAGTATGAGGGGGAGTTCGGTCTACGAGCAGTACTTC. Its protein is CASSMRGSSVYEQYF.